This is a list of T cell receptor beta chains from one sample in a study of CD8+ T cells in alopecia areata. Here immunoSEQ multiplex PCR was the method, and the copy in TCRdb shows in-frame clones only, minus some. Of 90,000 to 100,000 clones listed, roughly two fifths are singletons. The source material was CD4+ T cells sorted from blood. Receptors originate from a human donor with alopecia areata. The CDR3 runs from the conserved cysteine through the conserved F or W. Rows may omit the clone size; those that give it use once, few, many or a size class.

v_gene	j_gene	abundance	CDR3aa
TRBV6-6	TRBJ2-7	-	CASRTGDLGSYEQYF
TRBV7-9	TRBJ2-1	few	CASSPSGSVNEQFF
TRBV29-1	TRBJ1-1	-	CSVVFGTEGMNTEAFF
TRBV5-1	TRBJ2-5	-	CASSTEVGALGLGTQYF
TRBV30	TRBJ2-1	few	CAWSLTYNEQFF
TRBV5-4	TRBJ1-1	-	CASSLSARTIEAFF
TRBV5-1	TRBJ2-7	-	CASSLGAGVSYEQYF
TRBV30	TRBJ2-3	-	CAWNRLAGSDTQYF
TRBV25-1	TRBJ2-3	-	CASSEPRGLAGMDTQYF
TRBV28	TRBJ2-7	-	CASSLAREQYF
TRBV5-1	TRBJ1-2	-	CASSLGTTSYGYTF
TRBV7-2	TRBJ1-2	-	CASSLRDRGVYGYTF
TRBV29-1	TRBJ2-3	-	CSVEHRLRTDTQYF
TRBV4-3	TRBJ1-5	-	CASSPSITFNQPQHF
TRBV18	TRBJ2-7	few	CASSAAPGGPEQYF
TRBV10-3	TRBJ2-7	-	CAISESGLRDRVYEQYF